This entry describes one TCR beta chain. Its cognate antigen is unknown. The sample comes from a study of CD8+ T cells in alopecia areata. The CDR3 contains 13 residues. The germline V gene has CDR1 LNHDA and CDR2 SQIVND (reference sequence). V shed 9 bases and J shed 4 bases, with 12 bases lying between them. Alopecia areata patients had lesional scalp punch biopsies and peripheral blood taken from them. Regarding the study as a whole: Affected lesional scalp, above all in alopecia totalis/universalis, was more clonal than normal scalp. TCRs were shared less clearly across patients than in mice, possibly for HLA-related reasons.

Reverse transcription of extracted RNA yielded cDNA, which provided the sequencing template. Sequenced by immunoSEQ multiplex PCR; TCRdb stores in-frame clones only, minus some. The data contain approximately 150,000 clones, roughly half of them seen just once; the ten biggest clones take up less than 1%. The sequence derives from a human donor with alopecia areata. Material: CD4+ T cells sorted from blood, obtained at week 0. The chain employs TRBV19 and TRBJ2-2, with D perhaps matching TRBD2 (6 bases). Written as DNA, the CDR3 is TGTGCCAGCTCGAGGACTACCACCGGGGAGCTGTTTTTT. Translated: CASSRTTTGELFF.